This is a list of T cell receptor beta chains from one sample in a study of neoadjuvant anti-PD-1 for oral cavity cancer. The protocol was immunoSEQ multiplex PCR, while the TCRdb copy is restricted to in-frame clones and leaves out a portion. The data show about 12,000 clones, about 60% seen once. The material sequenced was PBMCs, taken before nivolumab (anti-PD-1) treatment. The receptors were gathered from a person aged 35-80 years with oral cavity squamous cell carcinoma. Each CDR3 is given with its conserved first and last residue. Each record gives: clone size, J gene, D gene, V gene, CDR3 length, CDR3 DNA, CDR3 protein. The D gene is left open where the match is weak. Where a row states a size, it is once, few, many or the class of an expanded clone; other rows omit it.

clone_size: .
j_call: TRBJ1-1
d_call: .
v_call: TRBV7-9
cdr3_length: 14
cdr3_nt: TGTGCCAGCAGCTTACGTGGCGGATCTGTGGAAGCTTTCTTT
cdr3_aa: CASSLRGGSVEAFF

clone_size: .
j_call: TRBJ2-7
d_call: .
v_call: TRBV15
cdr3_length: 15
cdr3_nt: TGTGCCACCAGCAGAGATGGGGCAGGGATCTACGAGCAGTACTTC
cdr3_aa: CATSRDGAGIYEQYF

clone_size: .
j_call: TRBJ2-5
d_call: .
v_call: TRBV5-1
cdr3_length: 17
cdr3_nt: TGCGCCAGCAGCCCGGGAGAGGGGGTGTACGTCCAAGAGACCCAGTACTTC
cdr3_aa: CASSPGEGVYVQETQYF

clone_size: .
j_call: TRBJ2-1
d_call: .
v_call: TRBV6-1
cdr3_length: 13
cdr3_nt: TGTGCCAGCAGTGAGACAGGCTACAATGAGCAGTTCTTC
cdr3_aa: CASSETGYNEQFF

clone_size: few
j_call: TRBJ1-2
d_call: TRBD1
v_call: TRBV28
cdr3_length: 15
cdr3_nt: TGTGCCAGCAGTCCCCCGACAGGGGGCTCGTATGGCTACACCTTC
cdr3_aa: CASSPPTGGSYGYTF

clone_size: .
j_call: TRBJ2-5
d_call: TRBD2
v_call: TRBV4-1
cdr3_length: 18
cdr3_nt: TGCGCCAGCAGCCAAGAGCTAGCGGGGGGGAAAGGGCAAGAGACCCAGTACTTC
cdr3_aa: CASSQELAGGKGQETQYF

clone_size: .
j_call: TRBJ2-2
d_call: TRBD2
v_call: TRBV11-3
cdr3_length: 14
cdr3_nt: TGTGCCAGCAGCCTCACGGCGGGAGCCGGGGAGCTGTTTTTT
cdr3_aa: CASSLTAGAGELFF

clone_size: few
j_call: TRBJ2-1
d_call: .
v_call: TRBV15
cdr3_length: 15
cdr3_nt: TGTGCCACCAGCAGAGTGGGCGACCCCTGGGATGAGCAGTTCTTC
cdr3_aa: CATSRVGDPWDEQFF

clone_size: once
j_call: TRBJ2-1
d_call: .
v_call: TRBV7-2
cdr3_length: 12
cdr3_nt: TGTGCCAGCAGCTTAGCGTACAATGAGCAGTTCTTC
cdr3_aa: CASSLAYNEQFF

clone_size: .
j_call: TRBJ2-5
d_call: TRBD2
v_call: TRBV7-2
cdr3_length: 14
cdr3_nt: TGTGCCAGCAGCTTGACTAGCGGGGATGAGACCCAGTACTTC
cdr3_aa: CASSLTSGDETQYF

clone_size: once
j_call: TRBJ2-2
d_call: TRBD2
v_call: TRBV2
cdr3_length: 17
cdr3_nt: TGTGCCAGCAGATCCGGACTAGCGGGAGGGCCCAGCGGGGAGCTGTTTTTT
cdr3_aa: CASRSGLAGGPSGELFF